Listed below are T cell receptor beta chains from one sample, sequenced in a study of Ad26.COV2.S vaccination and SARS-CoV-2 variants. Libraries were prepared by immunoSEQ multiplex PCR; TCRdb keeps only in-frame clonotypes and omits some of them. In the table there are 300,000 to 350,000 clones, about 87% of which are singletons. The specimen was peripheral blood, collected in a trial of Ad26.COV2.S vaccine versus placebo. All receptors come from a person between 18 and 65 years old who received the Ad26.COV2.S COVID-19 vaccine or a placebo. The CDR3 runs from the conserved cysteine through the conserved F or W. A D gene is named only where the DNA matches it firmly. The listing skips clone size in some rows; elsewhere it reads once, few, many or a size class.

d_call	v_call	j_call	clone_size	cdr3_nt	cdr3_aa
NA	TRBV5-5	TRBJ1-5	NA	TGTGCCAGCAGCTTGGCCGCAGGGCGTCAGCCCCAGCATTTT	CASSLAAGRQPQHF
TRBD1	TRBV12-3/TRBV12-4	TRBJ1-5	NA	TGTGCCAGCAGTCCCAGGGGGGGTCAGCCCCAGCATTTT	CASSPRGGQPQHF
TRBD1	TRBV7-2	TRBJ2-1	NA	TGTGCCAGCAGCTTTGGCCAGGGGGCCCGCAATGAGCAGTTCTTC	CASSFGQGARNEQFF
TRBD2	TRBV7-8	TRBJ2-4	NA	TGTGCCAGCAGCTCGTTTAGCGGGGCCCAAGTTGAGGCCAAAAACATTCAGTACTTC	CASSSFSGAQVEAKNIQYF
TRBD1	TRBV28	TRBJ1-1	NA	TGTGCCAGCAGTTCACAGGGGCGAGAGACTGAAGCTTTCTTT	CASSSQGRETEAFF
TRBD1	TRBV3-1/TRBV3-2	TRBJ2-7	once	TGTGCCAGCAGCCAAGGGGACAGATTAAGGGCTCGGGAGCAGTACTTC	CASSQGDRLRAREQYF
TRBD1	TRBV6-5	TRBJ2-2	NA	TGTGCCAGCTTCGTCGCAGGGGGAGCCGGGGAGCTGTTTTTT	CASFVAGGAGELFF
NA	TRBV7-3	TRBJ1-2	NA	TGTGCCAGCAGCGGGATGGCGGGCGGCTATGGCTACACCTTC	CASSGMAGGYGYTF
TRBD2	TRBV5-1	TRBJ2-3	NA	TGCGCCAGCAGCCCTAGGGCTAGCGGGGCGGGAGATACGCAGTATTTT	CASSPRASGAGDTQYF
TRBD1	TRBV11-2	TRBJ2-7	NA	TGTGCCAGCAGCTCCAACGGGAGGACAGGGGATAGCGAGCAGTACTTC	CASSSNGRTGDSEQYF
NA	TRBV9	TRBJ1-5	NA	TGTGCCAGCAGCGTCCGGGACTCGGCGGGGCCCCAGCATTTT	CASSVRDSAGPQHF
NA	TRBV3-1/TRBV3-2	TRBJ1-3	NA	TGTGCCAGCAGCCCCCTTGACAGGTTAAGATCGTCTGGAAACACCATATATTTT	CASSPLDRLRSSGNTIYF
NA	TRBV7-3	TRBJ1-4	NA	TGTGCCAGCAGCTTAGTGGGAGGAGCTAATGAAAAACTGTTTTTT	CASSLVGGANEKLFF
NA	TRBV4-2	TRBJ2-5	NA	TGTGCCAGCAGCCAAGATACCGCAGTAGTTCAAGAGACCCAGTACTTC	CASSQDTAVVQETQYF
NA	TRBV27	TRBJ2-6	NA	TGTGCCAGCAGTCTGACAGGTAACTCTGGGGCCAACGTCCTGACTTTC	CASSLTGNSGANVLTF
NA	TRBV24-1	TRBJ2-5	NA	TGTGCCACCAGTGATTCGGGGCAGGGAAGAGAGACCCAGTACTTC	CATSDSGQGRETQYF
NA	TRBV5-1	TRBJ2-7	NA	TGCGCCAGCAGCTTGGTACCCGACAGGTCCGATCTGTACTTC	CASSLVPDRSDLYF
NA	TRBV4-3	TRBJ2-5	NA	TGCGCCAGCAGCCAAGGACTGGTAGGAGAGACCCAGTACTTC	CASSQGLVGETQYF
TRBD1	TRBV28	TRBJ1-2	once	TGTGCCAGCAGTTTAGGGCGACAGGGGCACACCATCTATGGCTACACCTTC	CASSLGRQGHTIYGYTF
NA	TRBV5-4	TRBJ1-2	NA	TGTGCCAGCAGCTTGGCCGGACAGAACTATGGCTACACCTTC	CASSLAGQNYGYTF
TRBD1	TRBV5-1	TRBJ1-3	NA	TGCGCCAGCAGCTCCCCGGGACAGGGGTCTGGAAACACCATATATTTT	CASSSPGQGSGNTIYF
TRBD1	TRBV13	TRBJ2-7	NA	TGTGCCAGCAGCTTACGGGACAGGGCCTACGAGCAGTACTTC	CASSLRDRAYEQYF
NA	TRBV28	TRBJ1-4	NA	TGTGCCAGCAGTTCACGATTTCCCGGGCCGGTCCGGGAAAAACTGTTTTTT	CASSSRFPGPVREKLFF